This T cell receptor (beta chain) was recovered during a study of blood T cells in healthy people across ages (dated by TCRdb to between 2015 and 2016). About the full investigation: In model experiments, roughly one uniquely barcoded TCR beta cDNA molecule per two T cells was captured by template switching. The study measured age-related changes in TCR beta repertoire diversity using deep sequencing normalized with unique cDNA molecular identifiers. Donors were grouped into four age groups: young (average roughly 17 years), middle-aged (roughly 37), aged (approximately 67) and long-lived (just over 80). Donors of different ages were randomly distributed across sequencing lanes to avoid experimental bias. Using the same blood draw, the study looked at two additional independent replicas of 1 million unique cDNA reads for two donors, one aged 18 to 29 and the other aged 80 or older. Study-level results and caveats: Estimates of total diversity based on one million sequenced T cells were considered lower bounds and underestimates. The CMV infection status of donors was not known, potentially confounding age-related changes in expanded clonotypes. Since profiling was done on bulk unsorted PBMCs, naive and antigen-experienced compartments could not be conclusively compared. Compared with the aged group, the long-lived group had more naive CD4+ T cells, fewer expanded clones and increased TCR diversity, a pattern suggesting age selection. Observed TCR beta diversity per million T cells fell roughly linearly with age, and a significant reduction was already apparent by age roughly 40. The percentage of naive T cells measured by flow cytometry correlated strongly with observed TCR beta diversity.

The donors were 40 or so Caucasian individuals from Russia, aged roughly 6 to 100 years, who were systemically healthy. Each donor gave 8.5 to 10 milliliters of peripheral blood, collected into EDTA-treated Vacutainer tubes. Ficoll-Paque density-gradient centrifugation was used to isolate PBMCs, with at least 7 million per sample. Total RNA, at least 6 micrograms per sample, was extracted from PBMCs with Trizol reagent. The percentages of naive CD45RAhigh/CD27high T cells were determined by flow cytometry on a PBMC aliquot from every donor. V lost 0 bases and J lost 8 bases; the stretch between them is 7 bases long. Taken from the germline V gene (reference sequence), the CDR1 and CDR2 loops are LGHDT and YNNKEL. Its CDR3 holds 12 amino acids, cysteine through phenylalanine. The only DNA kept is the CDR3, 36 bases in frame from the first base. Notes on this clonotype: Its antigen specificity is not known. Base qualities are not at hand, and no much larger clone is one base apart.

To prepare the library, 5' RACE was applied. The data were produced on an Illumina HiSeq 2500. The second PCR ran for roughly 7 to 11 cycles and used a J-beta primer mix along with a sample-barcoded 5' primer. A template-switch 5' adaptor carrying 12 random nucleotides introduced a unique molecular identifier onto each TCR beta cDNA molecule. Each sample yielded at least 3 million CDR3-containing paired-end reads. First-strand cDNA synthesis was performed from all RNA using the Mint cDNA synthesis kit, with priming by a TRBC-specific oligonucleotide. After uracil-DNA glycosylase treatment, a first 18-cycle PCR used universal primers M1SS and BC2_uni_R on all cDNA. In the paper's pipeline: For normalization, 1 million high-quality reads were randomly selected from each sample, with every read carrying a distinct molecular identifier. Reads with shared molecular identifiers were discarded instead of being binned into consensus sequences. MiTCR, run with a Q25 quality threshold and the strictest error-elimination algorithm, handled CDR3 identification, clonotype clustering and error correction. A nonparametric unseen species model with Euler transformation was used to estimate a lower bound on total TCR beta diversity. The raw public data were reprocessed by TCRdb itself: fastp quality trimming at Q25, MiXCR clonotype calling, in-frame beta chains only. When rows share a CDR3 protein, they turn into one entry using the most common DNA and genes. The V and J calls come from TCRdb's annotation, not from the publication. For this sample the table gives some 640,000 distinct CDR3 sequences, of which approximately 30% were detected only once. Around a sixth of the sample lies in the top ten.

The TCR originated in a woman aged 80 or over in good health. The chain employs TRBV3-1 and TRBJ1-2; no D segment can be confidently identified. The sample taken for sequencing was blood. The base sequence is TGTGCCAGCAGCCAAGATAGGCAAGGCTACACCTTC. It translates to CASSQDRQGYTF.